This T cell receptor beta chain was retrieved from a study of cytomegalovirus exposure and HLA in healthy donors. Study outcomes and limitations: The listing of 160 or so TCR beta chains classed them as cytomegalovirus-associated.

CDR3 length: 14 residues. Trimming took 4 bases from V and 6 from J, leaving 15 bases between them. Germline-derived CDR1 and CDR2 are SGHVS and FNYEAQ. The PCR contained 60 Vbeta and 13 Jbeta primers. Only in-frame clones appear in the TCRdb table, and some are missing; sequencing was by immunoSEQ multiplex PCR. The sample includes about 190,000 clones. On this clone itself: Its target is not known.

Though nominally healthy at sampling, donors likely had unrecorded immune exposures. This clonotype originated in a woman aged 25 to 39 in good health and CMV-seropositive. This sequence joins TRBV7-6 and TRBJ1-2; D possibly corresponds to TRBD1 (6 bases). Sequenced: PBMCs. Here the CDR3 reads CASSSRGRGDGYTF. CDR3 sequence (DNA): TGTGCCAGCAGCTCCCGCGGCAGGGGAGATGGCTACACCTTC. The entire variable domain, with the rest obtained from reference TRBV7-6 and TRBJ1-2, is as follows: GAGVSQSPRYKVTKRGQDVALRCDPISGHVSLYWYRQALGQGPEFLTYFNYEAQQDKSGLPNDRFSAERPEGSISTLTIQRTEQRDSAMYRCASSSRGRGDGYTFGSGTRLTVV.